One and the same sample provided the 9 T cell receptor beta chains below, sequenced in a study of shared clonotypes between healthy human individuals. Method: immunoSEQ multiplex PCR; TCRdb's copy keeps in-frame clones and lacks some. Here the sample spans 650,000 to 750,000 clones, about three quarters being singletons. The sample taken for sequencing was memory CD4+ T cells sorted from blood. Subset defined: CD45RA-negative fraction. Receptors originate from a woman aged 25 to 39 in good health.

About this clone: Other nucleotide sequences from this sample produce the same CDR3. The chain combines TRBV9 with TRBJ2-3; D gene ambiguous. CDR1 SGDLS and CDR2 YYNGEE come from the germline V gene. The germline V and J ends were trimmed by 0 bases and 2 bases, with 7 bases remaining between them. The length of the CDR3 is 14 residues. The CDR3 here is CASSVAEVTDTQYF. The CDR3 coding sequence is TGTGCCAGCAGCGTAGCTGAGGTCACAGATACGCAGTATTTT.

V and J are TRBV11-2 and TRBJ2-7; possibly TRBD1 for D (5 bases). V was cut by 5 bases and J by 6 bases, with 17 bases left in between. The CDR3 runs to 14 residues. The germline V gene encodes CDR1 SGHAT and CDR2 FQNNGV. Here the CDR3 DNA reads TGTGCCAGCAGCCCGAGTGGTCAGGGTAGCGAGCAGTACTTC. This codes for CASSPSGQGSEQYF. Looking up the rest from reference TRBV11-2 and TRBJ2-7 gives the full variable domain: EAGVAQSPRYKIIEKRQSVAFWCNPISGHATLYWYQQILGQGPKLLIQFQNNGVVDDSQLPKDRFSAERLKGVDSTLKIQPAKLEDSAVYLCASSPSGQGSEQYFGPGTRLTVT.

The DNA of the CDR3 is TGTGCCAGCAGTGTTAGCGGGGACACCGGGGAGCTGTTTTTT. Its translation: CASSVSGDTGELFF. This sequence joins TRBV2 and TRBJ2-2; 8 bases fit TRBD2. The CDR3 consists of 14 residues. The V segment lost 4 bases and the J segment 3 bases; nucleotides outside the gene matches: 1. Germline CDR1 SNHLY, CDR2 FYNNEI.

This chain uses TRBV5-4 with TRBJ1-2; 8 nucleotides align to TRBD1. The junction had 3 bases not matched to a gene; V was cut back by 5 bases and J by 3 bases. Germline assignment: CDR1 SGHNT and CDR2 YYREEE (reference sequence). CDR3 size: 13 residues. The CDR3 DNA reads as TGTGCCAGCAGACAGGGGGGACACTATGGCTACACCTTC. This codes for CASRQGGHYGYTF. The full variable domain, its missing parts supplied by reference TRBV5-4 and TRBJ1-2, is ETGVTQSPTHLIKTRGQQVTLRCSSQSGHNTVSWYQQALGQGPQFIFQYYREEENGRGNFPPRFSGLQFPNYSSELNVNALELDDSALYLCASRQGGHYGYTFGSGTRLTVV.

A single count supports this clone. The gene calls are TRBV2 and TRBJ1-3; 7 nucleotides align to TRBD1. V gave up 6 bases and J gave up 0 bases; unmatched junction bases: 5. The germline gives CDR1 SNHLY, CDR2 FYNNEI. This CDR3 region has 15 residues. DNA of the CDR3: TGTGCCAGCAGGGGACAGCCTTACTCTGGAAACACCATATATTTT. It specifies CASRGQPYSGNTIYF.

This chain links TRBV4-2 with TRBJ2-1, with D possibly being TRBD2 (6 bases). CDR3 length: 17 amino acids. The germline V gene encodes CDR1 LGHNA and CDR2 YNFKEQ. V gave up 0 bases and J gave up 0 bases, with 12 bases separating them. The CDR3 region is CASSQDPDGGSYNEQFF. Written as DNA, the CDR3 is TGTGCCAGCAGCCAAGATCCAGACGGGGGCTCCTACAATGAGCAGTTCTTC.

The CDR3 DNA reads TGTGCCAGTAGTAGGGACGGCGCTACGAACACCGGGGAGCTGTTTTTT. This gives the protein CASSRDGATNTGELFF. The chain links TRBV19 to TRBJ2-2, with D perhaps being TRBD1 or TRBD2 (5 bases each). CDR1 and CDR2 (germline): LNHDA, SQIVND (reference sequence). The CDR3 totals 16 residues. V dropped 4 bases and J dropped 0 bases, with 12 bases sitting between them.

The chain employs TRBV10-1 and TRBJ2-7; no firm D call. Looked up from germline, CDR1 is WNHNN and CDR2 is SYGVQD (reference sequence). V lost 6 bases and J lost 6, with 15 bases in between. The CDR3 is 13 residues long. CDR3 nucleotide sequence: TGCGCCAGCAGCCCAAACCTGAGTGGCGAGCAGTACTTC. It encodes CASSPNLSGEQYF.

This sequence joins TRBV7-7 and TRBJ2-3; TRBD2 agrees at 10 bases. The CDR3 consists of 14 residues. Germline V gives CDR1 SSHAT, CDR2 FNYEAQ (reference sequence). Trimming at V came to 10 bases and at J to 5 bases, leaving 9 bases not matched to a gene. The CDR3 region is CATPGTSAGDTQYF. CDR3 sequence (DNA): TGTGCCACCCCCGGGACTAGCGCAGGAGATACGCAGTATTTT.